The 12 T cell receptor beta chains below all came from one sample that was sequenced in a study of PD-L1 blockade in urothelial cancer. The table came from immunoSEQ multiplex PCR; TCRdb's copy has only in-frame clones and leaves some out. The sample contains some 41,000 clones, approximately 90% of which appear only once. Source: PBMCs, taken around atezolizumab (anti-PD-L1) treatment. Every receptor here comes from a woman in her fifties or sixties with urothelial cancer.

This rearrangement joins TRBV4-3 to TRBJ2-7; 7 nucleotides align to TRBD2. J lost 2 bases, V lost 4 bases, and 8 bases had no gene match. This CDR3 spans 15 amino acids. Per germline, CDR1 LGHNA and CDR2 YSLEER. The CDR3 is CASSLAGGQTYEQYF. CDR3 coding DNA: TGCGCCAGCAGCCTAGCGGGCGGACAAACCTACGAGCAGTACTTC.

This chain joins TRBV4-2 and TRBJ2-2; D remains unclear. CDR1 and CDR2 (germline): LGHNA, YNFKEQ. The V end was cut by 2 bases, the J end by 5 bases, with 3 bases between. There are 12 residues in the CDR3. The CDR3 protein is CASSQPTGELFF. In DNA form, the CDR3 reads TGTGCCAGCAGCCAACCTACCGGGGAGCTGTTTTTT.

The CDR3 DNA reads as TGTGCCAGCACCTGGGGGGGTTTGGGCACCGGGGAGCTGTTTTTT. It specifies CASTWGGLGTGELFF. The chain carries TRBV6-5 and TRBJ2-2, with 7 bases matching TRBD2. The V gene's germline CDR1 is MNHEY and CDR2 SVGAGI. Trimming cost V 7 bases and J 4 bases; bases outside gene matches: 9. The length of the CDR3 is 15 residues.

V usage is TRBV5-6 and J usage is TRBJ2-5; 10 positions match TRBD2. CDR1 SGHDT and CDR2 YYEEEE come from the germline V gene. Trimming cost V 0 bases and J 4 bases; bases outside gene matches: 6. The CDR3 loop spans 16 amino acids. The CDR3 is CASSLASGSVRETQYF. In DNA form, the CDR3 reads TGTGCCAGCAGCTTGGCTAGCGGGAGTGTTCGAGAGACCCAGTACTTC.

This sequence joins TRBV7-8 and TRBJ1-6, with D maybe TRBD1 (5 bases). From germline, CDR1 is SGHVS and CDR2 FQNEAQ. Between the trimmed V and J ends, which lost 2 bases and 5 bases, there was a span of 19 bases. The CDR3 is made up of 18 amino acids. The CDR3 region is CASSLTVRVGPDNSPLHF. In DNA form, the CDR3 reads TGTGCCAGCAGCTTAACCGTCAGGGTAGGGCCTGATAATTCACCCCTCCACTTT.

The gene calls are TRBV28 and TRBJ1-2, with D perhaps matching TRBD1 (5 bases). This CDR3 has 14 amino acids. Germline V lookup: CDR1 MDHEN, CDR2 SYDVKM. The V and J ends lost 7 bases and 3 bases respectively, with 15 bases between them. The CDR3 bases are TGTGCCAGCACCGCTGGGGGGATAGACTATGGCTACACCTTC. Its translation is CASTAGGIDYGYTF.

The V and J genes are TRBV18 and TRBJ1-2; the D gene is possibly TRBD1 (5 bases). The CDR3 loop spans 13 amino acids. V dropped 3 bases and J dropped 4 bases, with 9 bases sitting between them. Germline V gives CDR1 KGHSH, CDR2 LQKENI. The CDR3 coding sequence is TGTGCCAGCTCACCGGACACGGTCTATGGCTACACCTTC. This codes for CASSPDTVYGYTF.

The J gene is TRBJ1-4, the V gene TRBV19, with D uncertain. The V gene's germline CDR1 is LNHDA and CDR2 SQIVND (reference sequence). The germline V and J ends were trimmed by 3 bases and 0 bases, with 5 bases remaining between them. CDR3 length: 14 residues. CDR3 bases: TGTGCCAGTAGTATGACTCCAACTAATGAAAAACTGTTTTTT. Translated: CASSMTPTNEKLFF.

The V and J genes are TRBV18 and TRBJ1-2, with TRBD1 matching over 8 bases. Germline loops: CDR1 KGHSH, CDR2 LQKENI. The CDR3 is made up of 14 amino acids. V lost 6 bases, J lost 2 bases, and 5 bases stayed unmatched. For the CDR3, the DNA is TGTGCCAGCTCGCGGGGACAGGCGAACTATGGCTACACCTTC. Translation: CASSRGQANYGYTF.

The chain uses TRBV28 and TRBJ1-5, with D possibly TRBD1 on 5 matching bases. CDR1 is MDHEN and CDR2 is SYDVKM in the germline V gene. V was pared by 2 bases and J by 3 bases, with 8 bases between. The CDR3 covers 14 residues. The CDR3 spells CASSLGTLNQPQHF. CDR3 sequence (DNA): TGTGCCAGCAGTTTAGGGACTCTCAATCAGCCCCAGCATTTT.

The rearrangement uses TRBV5-1 and TRBJ1-6; D is possibly TRBD1 (5 bases). The CDR3 length is 15 residues. Germline-derived CDR1 and CDR2 are SGHRS and YFSETQ. Trimming pared 3 bases from V and 9 bases from J, leaving 16 bases between. In DNA form, the CDR3 reads TGCGCCAGCAGCTCGACAGAATGGGTCTCTTCACCCCTCCACTTT. Protein: CASSSTEWVSSPLHF. Together with reference TRBV5-1 and TRBJ1-6, the CDR3 gives the full variable domain: KAGVTQTPRYLIKTRGQQVTLSCSPISGHRSVSWYQQTPGQGLQFLFEYFSETQRNKGNFPGRFSGRQFSNSRSEMNVSTLELGDSALYLCASSSTEWVSSPLHFGNGTRLTVT.

V is TRBV5-4 and J is TRBJ2-5; 9 nucleotides align to TRBD1. The CDR3 spans 17 residues. V lost 3 bases to trimming and J lost 5 bases; unmatched junction nucleotides: 14. The germline V gene has CDR1 SGHNT and CDR2 YYREEE (reference sequence). The CDR3 nucleotides read TGTGCCAGCAGCTCGCTGATTCGGGACAGGGAAGGGGAGACCCAGTACTTC. It specifies CASSSLIRDREGETQYF.